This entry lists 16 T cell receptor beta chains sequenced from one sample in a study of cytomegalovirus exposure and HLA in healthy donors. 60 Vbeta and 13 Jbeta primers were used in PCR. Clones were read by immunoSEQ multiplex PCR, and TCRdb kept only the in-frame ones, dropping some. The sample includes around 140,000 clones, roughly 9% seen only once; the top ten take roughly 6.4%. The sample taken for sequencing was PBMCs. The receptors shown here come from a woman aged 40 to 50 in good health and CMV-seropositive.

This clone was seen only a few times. The CDR3 DNA is TGTGCCAGCAGTGAAGCGCGGCTAGCCAAAAACATTCAGTACTTC. This encodes CASSEARLAKNIQYF. The chain carries TRBV2 and TRBJ2-4, with D uncertain. V shed 0 bases and J shed 0 bases, with 6 bases lying between them. The CDR3 consists of 15 residues. CDR1 and CDR2 (germline): SNHLY, FYNNEI.

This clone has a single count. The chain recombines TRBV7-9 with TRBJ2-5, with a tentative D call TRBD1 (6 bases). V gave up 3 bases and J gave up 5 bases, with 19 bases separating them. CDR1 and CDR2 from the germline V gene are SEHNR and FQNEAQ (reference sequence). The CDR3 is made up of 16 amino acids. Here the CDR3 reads CASSFQSKQGTETQYF. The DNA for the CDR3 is TGTGCCAGCAGCTTTCAGTCGAAACAGGGTACCGAGACCCAGTACTTC.

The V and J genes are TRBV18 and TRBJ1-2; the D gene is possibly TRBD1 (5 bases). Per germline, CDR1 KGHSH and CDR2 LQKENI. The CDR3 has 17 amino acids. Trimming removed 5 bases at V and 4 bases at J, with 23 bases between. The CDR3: CASSIKQVLGLFYGYTF. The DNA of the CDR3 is TGTGCCAGCTCAATTAAACAGGTTTTGGGACTATTCTATGGCTACACCTTC.

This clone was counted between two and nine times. CDR3 amino acids: CASEPGPTSGGANNEQFF. The CDR3 DNA reads TGTGCCAGCGAACCCGGCCCGACTAGCGGGGGGGCCAACAATGAGCAGTTCTTC. V gene TRBV7-9 combines with J gene TRBJ2-1, with 14 bases aligning to TRBD2. V lost 8 bases to trimming and J lost 5 bases; unmatched junction nucleotides: 14. The CDR3 totals 18 residues. Looked up from germline, CDR1 is SEHNR and CDR2 is FQNEAQ (reference sequence).

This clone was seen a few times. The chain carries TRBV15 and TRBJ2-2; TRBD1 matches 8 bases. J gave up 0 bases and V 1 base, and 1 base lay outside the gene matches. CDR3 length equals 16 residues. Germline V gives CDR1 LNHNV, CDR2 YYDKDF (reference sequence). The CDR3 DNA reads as TGTGCCACCAGCAGAGCGGGACAGGCGAACACCGGGGAGCTGTTTTTT. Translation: CATSRAGQANTGELFF.

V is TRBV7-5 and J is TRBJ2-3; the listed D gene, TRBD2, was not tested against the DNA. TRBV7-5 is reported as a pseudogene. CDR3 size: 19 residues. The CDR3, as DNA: TGTGTCAGAAGCAGACGATCCCTGACTAGCGGGGGCCCCGCAGATACGCAGTATTTT. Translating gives CVRSRRSLTSGGPADTQYF.

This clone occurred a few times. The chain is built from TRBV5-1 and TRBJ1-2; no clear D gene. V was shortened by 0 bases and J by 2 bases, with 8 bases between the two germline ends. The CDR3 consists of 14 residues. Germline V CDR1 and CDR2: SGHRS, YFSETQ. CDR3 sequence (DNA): TGCGCCAGCAGCTTGGATCCCCAGAACTATGGCTACACCTTC. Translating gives CASSLDPQNYGYTF.

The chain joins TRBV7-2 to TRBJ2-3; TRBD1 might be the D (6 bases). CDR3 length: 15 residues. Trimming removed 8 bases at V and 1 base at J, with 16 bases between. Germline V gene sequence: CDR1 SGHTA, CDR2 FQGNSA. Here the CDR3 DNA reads TGTGCCAGCGGTCTAAACAGGGCTGGCACAGATACGCAGTATTTT. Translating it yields CASGLNRAGTDTQYF. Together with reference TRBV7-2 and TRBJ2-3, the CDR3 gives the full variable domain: GAGVSQSPSNKVTEKGKDVELRCDPISGHTALYWYRQSLGQGLEFLIYFQGNSAPDKSGLPSDRFSAERTGGSVSTLTIQRTQQEDSAVYLCASGLNRAGTDTQYFGPGTRLTVL.

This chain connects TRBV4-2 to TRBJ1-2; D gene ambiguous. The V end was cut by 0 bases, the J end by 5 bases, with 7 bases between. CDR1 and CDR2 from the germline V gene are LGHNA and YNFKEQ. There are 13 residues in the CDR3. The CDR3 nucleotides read TGTGCCAGCAGCCAAGAGGCGGATTATGGCTACACCTTC. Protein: CASSQEADYGYTF.

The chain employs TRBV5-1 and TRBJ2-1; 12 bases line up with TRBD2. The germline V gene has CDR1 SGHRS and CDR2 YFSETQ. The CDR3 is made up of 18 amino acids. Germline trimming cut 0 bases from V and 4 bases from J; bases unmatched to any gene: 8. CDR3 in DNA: TGCGCCAGCAGCTTGGGGACTAGCGGGAATTCCCGGTACAATGAGCAGTTCTTC. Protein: CASSLGTSGNSRYNEQFF. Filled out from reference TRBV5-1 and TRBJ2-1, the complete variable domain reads KAGVTQTPRYLIKTRGQQVTLSCSPISGHRSVSWYQQTPGQGLQFLFEYFSETQRNKGNFPGRFSGRQFSNSRSEMNVSTLELGDSALYLCASSLGTSGNSRYNEQFFGPGTRLTVL.

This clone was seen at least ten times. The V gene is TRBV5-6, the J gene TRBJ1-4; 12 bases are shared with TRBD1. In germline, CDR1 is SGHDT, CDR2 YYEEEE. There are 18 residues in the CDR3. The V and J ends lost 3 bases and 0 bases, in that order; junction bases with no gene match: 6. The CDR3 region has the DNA TGTGCCAGCAGCTGGGGACAGGGGGCGCGGGCAACTAATGAAAAACTGTTTTTT. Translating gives CASSWGQGARATNEKLFF.

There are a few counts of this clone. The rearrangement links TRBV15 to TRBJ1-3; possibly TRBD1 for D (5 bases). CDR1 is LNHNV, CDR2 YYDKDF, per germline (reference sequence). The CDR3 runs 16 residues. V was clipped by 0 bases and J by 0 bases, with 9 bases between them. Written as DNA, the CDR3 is TGTGCCACCAGCAGAGATGGGGCCACCTCTGGAAACACCATATATTTT. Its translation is CATSRDGATSGNTIYF.

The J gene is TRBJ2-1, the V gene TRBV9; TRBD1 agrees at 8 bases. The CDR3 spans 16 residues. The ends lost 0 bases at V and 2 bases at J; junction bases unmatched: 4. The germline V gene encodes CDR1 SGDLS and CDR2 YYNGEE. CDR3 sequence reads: CASSVAGTGPYNEQFF. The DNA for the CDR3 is TGTGCCAGCAGCGTAGCCGGGACAGGACCCTACAATGAGCAGTTCTTC.

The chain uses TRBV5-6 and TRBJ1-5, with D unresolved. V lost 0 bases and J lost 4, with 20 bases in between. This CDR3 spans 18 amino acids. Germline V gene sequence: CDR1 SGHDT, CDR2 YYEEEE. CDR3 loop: CASSLAKGPDAGNQPQHF. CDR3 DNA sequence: TGTGCCAGCAGCTTGGCCAAGGGCCCCGACGCGGGGAATCAGCCCCAGCATTTT.

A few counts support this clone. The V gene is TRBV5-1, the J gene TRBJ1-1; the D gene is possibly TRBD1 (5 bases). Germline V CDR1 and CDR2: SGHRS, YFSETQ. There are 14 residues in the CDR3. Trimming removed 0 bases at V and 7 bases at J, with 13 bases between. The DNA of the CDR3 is TGCGCCAGCAGCTTGGGGAGGGGAGGAGATGAAGCTTTCTTT. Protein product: CASSLGRGGDEAFF.

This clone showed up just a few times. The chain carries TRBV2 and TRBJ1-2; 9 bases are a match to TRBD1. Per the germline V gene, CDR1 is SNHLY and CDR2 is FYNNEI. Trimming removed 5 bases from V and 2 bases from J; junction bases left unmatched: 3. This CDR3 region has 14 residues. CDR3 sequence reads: CASSLGQGNYGYTF. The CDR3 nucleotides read TGTGCCAGCAGTCTCGGACAGGGGAACTATGGCTACACCTTC.